The 10 T cell receptor beta chains below come from one sample, sequenced in a study of radiation and T cells in renal cell carcinoma. Repertoires were generated with immunoSEQ multiplex PCR, while TCRdb's copy carries only in-frame clones and drops some. The sample contains approximately 110,000 clones, roughly 80% of which appear only once. Time point denoted: baseline pretreatment blood. Treatment of the sample: 15 Gy SBRT to primary tumor, nephrectomy 4 weeks later. The sample in question was blood, obtained from a patient whose treatment included radiotherapy and nephrectomy. These receptors were taken from a woman in her fifties or sixties with renal cell carcinoma.

This clone has just a few counts. The rearrangement joins TRBV19 to TRBJ1-1; 8 bases align to TRBD1. J was trimmed by 5 bases and V by 9 bases; bases with no gene match: 11. From germline, CDR1 is LNHDA and CDR2 SQIVND (reference sequence). This CDR3 spans 14 amino acids. The CDR3 is CASNPTGARTEAFF. In nucleotides, the CDR3 is TGTGCCAGCAACCCGACAGGGGCGAGGACTGAAGCTTTCTTT.

This clone was picked up a small number of times. This rearrangement joins TRBV7-9 to TRBJ1-2, with D possibly being TRBD1 (6 bases). Germline V gives CDR1 SEHNR, CDR2 FQNEAQ (reference sequence). With 5 bases removed from V and 6 bases from J, the gap between germline ends came to 10 bases. The CDR3 consists of 12 residues. The CDR3 protein is CASSLQGHGYTF. CDR3 in DNA: TGTGCCAGCAGCCTACAGGGACATGGCTACACCTTC.

This CDR3 reads CSVEPQGGAGEAFF. CDR3 nucleotides: TGCAGCGTTGAACCACAGGGGGGAGCTGGTGAAGCTTTCTTT. The rearrangement links TRBV29-1 to TRBJ1-1; TRBD1 matches at 8 bases. CDR1 is SQVTM, CDR2 ANQGSEA, per germline. Trimming cost V 2 bases and J 7 bases; bases outside gene matches: 9. The CDR3 is 14 residues long. Using reference TRBV29-1 and TRBJ1-1 for the parts outside the CDR3, the full variable domain is SAVISQKPSRDICQRGTSLTIQCQVDSQVTMMFWYRQQPGQSLTLIATANQGSEATYESGFVIDKFPISRPNLTFSTLTVSNMSPEDSSIYLCSVEPQGGAGEAFFGQGTRLTVV.

The genes are TRBV9 and TRBJ2-1, with 11 bases matching TRBD2. The CDR3 length is 15 residues. V shed 3 bases, J shed 4 bases, and the junction held 3 bases outside the gene matches. Germline V gene sequence: CDR1 SGDLS, CDR2 YYNGEE. The CDR3 DNA reads TGTGCCAGCAGCGAGACTAGCGGGAATTACAATGAGCAGTTCTTC. It yields the protein CASSETSGNYNEQFF.

The rearrangement uses TRBV28 and TRBJ1-3, with 9 bases fitting TRBD1. The V gene end was trimmed by 6 bases and the J gene end by 4 bases; junction bases not matched to a gene: 4. Germline CDR1 is MDHEN and CDR2 is SYDVKM. The CDR3 contains 14 residues. The CDR3 region has the DNA TGTGCCAGCAGACCGACAGGGGGGGGAAACACCATATATTTT. Residues: CASRPTGGGNTIYF.

The V gene is TRBV30, the J gene TRBJ2-1, with unresolved D. The CDR3 is 12 residues long. Germline V lookup: CDR1 GTSNPN, CDR2 SVGIG (reference sequence). Deletions cut 3 bases from V and 10 bases from J, with 13 bases between. The CDR3 loop reads CAWRADRYEQFF. CDR3 nucleotide sequence: TGTGCCTGGAGAGCCGATAGGTACGAGCAGTTCTTC.

The V gene is TRBV2, the J gene TRBJ1-3; perhaps TRBD1 as D (6 bases). The germline gives CDR1 SNHLY, CDR2 FYNNEI. Between the trimmed V and J ends, which lost 2 bases and 4 bases, there was a span of 9 bases. The CDR3 runs to 14 residues. CDR3 amino acids: CASSERGQGNTIYF. As DNA, the CDR3 is TGTGCCAGCAGTGAAAGAGGACAGGGAAACACCATATATTTT.

The rearrangement joins TRBV13 to TRBJ2-7; D unclear. Between the trimmed V and J ends, which lost 0 bases and 3 bases, there was a span of 21 bases. CDR1 PRHDT and CDR2 FYEKMQ come from the germline V gene (reference sequence). The CDR3 contains 18 residues. CDR3 nucleotide sequence: TGTGCCAGCAGCTTAGGTTCCCCATCTGACCAGGATTTCTACGAGCAGTACTTC. Translation gives CASSLGSPSDQDFYEQYF.

The CDR3: CASSEIGSRPLHF. The CDR3 DNA reads as TGTGCCAGCAGTGAAATAGGGTCACGACCCCTCCACTTT. The chain combines TRBV25-1 with TRBJ1-6; D unclear. Germline V CDR1 and CDR2: MGHDK, SYGVNS. Trimming pared 2 bases from V and 12 bases from J, leaving 11 bases between. The CDR3 has 13 amino acids.

The chain is built from TRBV10-3 and TRBJ2-3; TRBD2 matches 7 bases. Germline values: CDR1 ENHRY, CDR2 SYGVKD. V lost 3 bases to trimming and J lost 2 bases; unmatched junction nucleotides: 5. The CDR3 runs to 15 residues. The CDR3 here is CAISDLAGVTDTQYF. CDR3 nucleotide sequence: TGTGCCATCAGTGATTTGGCGGGGGTCACAGATACGCAGTATTTT.